This T cell receptor (beta chain) was found in a study of shared clonotypes between healthy human individuals. Study at large: A donor's plate count was three for CD4 naive and three for CD4 memory; CD8 naive had two and CD8 memory one.

Broader study findings: The donor pool, a small one, limited the genetic and exposure-history diversity represented.

Investigators spread the genomic DNA of each subset evenly over several immunoSEQ plates. Clones were read by immunoSEQ multiplex PCR, and TCRdb kept only the in-frame ones, dropping some. There are 2 million to 2.5 million clones in the sample; approximately 95% occur only once, and approximately 0.13% lies in the top ten. Trimming cost V 8 bases and J 1 base, with 11 bases left between them. The CDR3 sequence is 14 residues long. Germline assignment: CDR1 ENHRY and CDR2 SYGVKD. As to this clone: Its antigen is not identified.

Only Caucasian adults living in Nashville, Tennessee served as donors. This chain joins TRBV10-3 and TRBJ2-2, with D perhaps TRBD1 or TRBD2 (6 bases each). The receptor was derived from a man younger than 30 in good health. The sample taken for sequencing was naive CD4+ T cells sorted from blood. Noted subset: CD45RA+ positively selected. The CDR3 protein is CAISGAGNTGELFF. The CDR3, as DNA: TGTGCCATCTCGGGGGCAGGGAACACCGGGGAGCTGTTTTTT.